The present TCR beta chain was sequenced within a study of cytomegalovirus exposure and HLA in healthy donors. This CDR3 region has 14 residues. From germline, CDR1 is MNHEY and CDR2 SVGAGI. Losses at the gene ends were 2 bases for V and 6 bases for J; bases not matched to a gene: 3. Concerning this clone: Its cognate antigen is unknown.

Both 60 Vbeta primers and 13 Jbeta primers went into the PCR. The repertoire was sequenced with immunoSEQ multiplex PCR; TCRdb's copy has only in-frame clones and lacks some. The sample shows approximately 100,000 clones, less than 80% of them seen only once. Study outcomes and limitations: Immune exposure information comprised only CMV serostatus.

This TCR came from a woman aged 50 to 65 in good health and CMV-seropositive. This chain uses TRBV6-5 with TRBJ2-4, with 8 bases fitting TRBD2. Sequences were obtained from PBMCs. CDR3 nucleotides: TGTGCCAGCAGTTACGACGCGGGAGGAAACATTCAGTACTTC. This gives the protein CASSYDAGGNIQYF.